This entry concerns a single T cell receptor (beta chain). The antigen is unknown. Germline V CDR1 and CDR2: SGHDT, YYEEEE. Trimming removed 4 bases from V and 4 bases from J, with 12 bases in between. The CDR3 is made up of 13 amino acids. The sample belongs to a study of beta chain features in type 1 diabetes. What was sequenced were expressed TCRB transcripts, since all of the isolated RNA had been reverse transcribed. TCRdb keeps only in-frame clones here, not all; method: immunoSEQ multiplex PCR. The data hold roughly 300,000 clones, with over 7% observed a single time. Study results and limitations: Possibly, sequencing cDNA over-represented cells that had high TCR expression levels. The study found moderately but significantly shorter TCRB CDR3s in all four CD4+ subsets of Type 1 diabetes patients.

The source material was central memory CD4+ T cells from blood. The rearrangement joins TRBV5-6 to TRBJ2-7; the D gene is possibly TRBD2 (5 bases). This sequence originates from a man aged 25-45 years with type 1 diabetes. CDR3 nucleotide sequence: TGTGCCAGCAGCAAGGACTGGGCATACGAGCAGTACTTC. It codes for CASSKDWAYEQYF. The full variable domain, in which reference TRBV5-6 and TRBJ2-7 provide the parts outside the CDR3, is DAGVTQSPTHLIKTRGQQVTLRCSPKSGHDTVSWYQQALGQGPQFIFQYYEEEERQRGNFPDRFSGHQFPNYSSELNVNALLLGDSALYLCASSKDWAYEQYFGPGTRLTVT.